This TCR beta chain came from a study of shared clonotypes between healthy human individuals. Those who donated were healthy HIV-negative adults, with no recent acute infections or vaccinations reported. Broader study findings: Enrolling few donors narrowed the genetic and exposure-history diversity that was represented. Donor clonotype sharing was expected to depend on sequencing depth.

Assay used: immunoSEQ multiplex PCR; TCRdb lists only in-frame clones, some missing. The sample consists of roughly 2.2 million clones, 85% to 95% of them appearing once. This clone was seen a single time. Antigen: not known. The sequence came from a man between 18 and 29 years old in good health. Some clones in this sample may be carry-over from other donors' samples. The sample comprised naive CD4+ T cells from PBMCs. Subset defined: CD45RA+ positively selected.

CDR3 amino acids: CASSTQVAEVSYNEQFF. The CDR3, as DNA: TGCGCCAGCAGCACCCAGGTAGCGGAGGTCTCCTACAATGAGCAGTTCTTC. The V call is TRBV5-1, the J call TRBJ2-1, with D possibly matching TRBD2 (6 bases). Germline values: CDR1 SGHRS, CDR2 YFSETQ. The CDR3 is 17 amino acids. Trimming took 4 bases from V and 0 from J, leaving 17 bases between them.